This T cell receptor beta chain derives from a study of blood T cell repertoires in COVID-19. The wider study: The United States, Italy and Spain supplied acute and convalescent COVID-19 samples. Nucleic acid was either cDNA or gDNA, and it came from T cells, B-cell-depleted T cells, or PBMCs.

V was shortened by 4 bases and J by 2 bases, with 6 bases between the two germline ends. Germline CDR1 and CDR2: LGHDT and YNNKEL (reference sequence). The CDR3 extends over 12 amino acids. Original methodology: Using reference gene primer amplification, nucleated cell counts were estimated. Generated by immunoSEQ multiplex PCR, the TCRdb table keeps only in-frame clones and is missing some. That table gives V, J and clone size, and the DNA gave D and trimming. The data hold around 110,000 clones, with roughly 80% observed a single time. The chain is built from TRBV3-1 (or the pseudogene TRBV3-2) and TRBJ2-7; D is unresolved. This clonotype was sampled from a man in his thirties or forties with acute or convalescent COVID-19. The sequenced material came from peripheral blood. CDR3 coding DNA: TGTGCCAGCAGCCGTCGAGCCTACGAGCAGTACTTC. This encodes CASSRRAYEQYF.